The source of this T cell receptor beta chain is a study of human T cells and chemical hapten exposure. Total RNA extraction was carried out from unfractionated whole blood. This CDR3 contains 17 residues. V was pared by 6 bases and J by 0 bases, with 7 bases of the junction left unmatched. CDR1 is MNHEY and CDR2 is SMNVEV in the germline V gene (reference sequence). Individual cDNA molecules (in the library) carried attached unique molecular identifiers. Under the authors' procedure: Samples held a median of roughly 100,000 TCRs, range 23,224–690,600. Using its own MiXCR run on the reads, TCRdb lists one record per CDR3 protein. Here the V and J calls rest on TCRdb's processing, not on the authors' analysis. This repertoire shows 95,000 to 150,000 distinct CDR3 sequences, more than 8.5% found once; its top ten account for more than 1.3%.

Sequenced: whole blood. The J gene is TRBJ2-1, the V gene TRBV27; 11 bases line up with TRBD2. The TCR was taken from a human donor in good health. Some clones in this sample may be carry-over from other donors' samples. The DNA of the CDR3 is TGTGCCAGCAGAATAGCGGGAGGGCCGAGCTCCTACAATGAGCAGTTCTTC. Encoded protein: CASRIAGGPSSYNEQFF.